The 26 T cell receptor beta chains reported below all come from one sample, sequenced in a study of shared clonotypes between healthy human individuals. Generated by immunoSEQ multiplex PCR, the TCRdb table keeps only in-frame clones and is missing some. The table shows hundreds of thousands of clones, with about 96% occurring only once. Sequences were obtained from naive CD4+ T cells sorted from blood. Subset meaning: CD45RA+ positively selected. These receptors all stem from a woman in her 30s in good health.

This chain uses TRBV11-3 with TRBJ2-1; perhaps TRBD2 as D (6 bases). The CDR3 sequence is 16 residues long. The ends were cut back, 5 bases at V and 1 base at J, with 15 bases in the middle. Germline CDR1 is SGHNT and CDR2 is YENEEA. The CDR3 loop is CASSSAGIGSYNEQFF. The CDR3, as DNA: TGTGCCAGCAGCAGTGCGGGAATTGGGTCCTACAATGAGCAGTTCTTC.

The V and J genes are TRBV4-1 and TRBJ2-3; tentatively, D is TRBD1 or TRBD2 (5 bases each). The CDR3 runs 17 residues. CDR1 and CDR2 from the germline V gene are MGHRA and YSYEKL. V gave up 0 bases and J gave up 4 bases, with 17 bases separating them. The CDR3 region is CASSQEWGGGRADTQYF. The CDR3, as DNA: TGCGCCAGCAGCCAAGAGTGGGGCGGCGGGCGAGCAGATACGCAGTATTTT.

The V and J genes are TRBV4-2 and TRBJ2-7; D is tentatively TRBD1 or TRBD2 (5 bases each). From germline, CDR1 is LGHNA and CDR2 YNFKEQ. With 3 bases removed from V and 0 bases from J, the gap between germline ends came to 18 bases. The CDR3 spans 17 residues. In DNA, the CDR3 is TGTGCCAGCAGCCAGGTATCTCTTGAGGGGAGCTCCTACGAGCAGTACTTC. It codes for CASSQVSLEGSSYEQYF.

The V call is TRBV28, the J call TRBJ1-5; 7 bases map to TRBD1. J gave up 5 bases and V 7 bases, and 2 bases lay outside the gene matches. The CDR3 has 12 residues. Germline V gives CDR1 MDHEN, CDR2 SYDVKM. In DNA form, the CDR3 reads TGTGCCAGCATGACAGGGTATCAGCCCCAGCATTTT. Translation: CASMTGYQPQHF.

The chain links TRBV2 to TRBJ2-3; D unresolved. V was clipped by 8 bases and J by 6 bases, with 9 bases between them. Germline values: CDR1 SNHLY, CDR2 FYNNEI. The CDR3 has 11 amino acids. CDR3 region: CASSKGDTQYF. CDR3 nucleotides: TGTGCCAGCTCCAAGGGTGATACGCAGTATTTT.

The chain uses TRBV7-8 and TRBJ2-1; 8 positions match TRBD2. In germline, CDR1 is SGHVS, CDR2 FQNEAQ. V shed 8 bases, J shed 8 bases, and the junction held 14 bases outside the gene matches. The CDR3 loop spans 15 amino acids. DNA for the CDR3: TGTGCCAGCGGGGTGGTAGCGGGGCCGTCCCATGAGCAGTTCTTC. Translation gives CASGVVAGPSHEQFF. The whole variable domain, remainder taken from reference TRBV7-8 and TRBJ2-1, is GAGVSQSPRYKVAKRGQDVALRCDPISGHVSLFWYQQALGQGPEFLTYFQNEAQLDKSGLPSDRFFAERPEGSVSTLKIQRTQQEDSAVYLCASGVVAGPSHEQFFGPGTRLTVL.

For the CDR3, the DNA is TGTGCCAGCAGCTTAAAGGGGTCGCTCTCCTACGAGCAGTACTTC. This sequence encodes CASSLKGSLSYEQYF. The chain links TRBV13 to TRBJ2-7; D may be TRBD1 (5 bases). The CDR3 sequence is 15 residues long. CDR1 is PRHDT, CDR2 FYEKMQ, per germline (reference sequence). V was clipped by 2 bases and J by 0 bases, with 11 bases between them.

V gene TRBV2 combines with J gene TRBJ2-1; no firm D call. The CDR3 loop spans 12 amino acids. Germline V gives CDR1 SNHLY, CDR2 FYNNEI. V dropped 7 bases and J dropped 7 bases, with 11 bases sitting between them. CDR3 nucleotide sequence: TGTGCCAGCAAATACAGCTTAAATGAGCAGTTCTTC. Translating it yields CASKYSLNEQFF.

V and J are TRBV30 and TRBJ1-1; D possibly corresponds to TRBD1 (6 bases). The V gene lost 1 base and the J gene lost 6 bases, with 9 bases spanning the gap. This CDR3 comprises 12 residues. From germline, CDR1 is GTSNPN and CDR2 SVGIG (reference sequence). CDR3 nucleotides: TGTGCCTGGAGTGAGGGGGGCGCTGAAGCTTTCTTT. Residues: CAWSEGGAEAFF.

This clone was found once. The rearrangement joins TRBV2 to TRBJ2-1; D might be TRBD1 (6 bases). V dropped 11 bases and J dropped 2 bases, with 13 bases sitting between them. CDR1 is SNHLY, CDR2 FYNNEI, per germline. CDR3 size: 13 residues. The CDR3 nucleotides are TGTGCCCGAAAAGGGGGACCCTACAATGAGCAGTTCTTC. Amino acids: CARKGGPYNEQFF.

This clone appeared a few times. V gene TRBV6-5 combines with J gene TRBJ1-5; tentatively, D is TRBD1 (5 bases). The CDR3 has 13 amino acids. Germline loops: CDR1 MNHEY, CDR2 SVGAGI. Trimming cost V 5 bases and J 7 bases, with 12 bases left between them. The CDR3 here is CASSPPGDQPQHF. In nucleotides, the CDR3 is TGTGCCAGCAGTCCCCCGGGGGACCAGCCCCAGCATTTT.

The V and J genes are TRBV28 and TRBJ1-4, with TRBD1 as a possible D gene (6 bases). The V gene's germline CDR1 is MDHEN and CDR2 SYDVKM. The CDR3 contains 15 residues. V lost 5 bases and J lost 8, with 18 bases in between. CDR3 region: CASSLGGRGREKLFF. For the CDR3, the DNA is TGTGCCAGCAGTCTAGGGGGTCGAGGGCGCGAAAAACTGTTTTTT.

J is TRBJ2-1 and V is TRBV28, with 9 bases identical to TRBD2. V lost 8 bases, J lost 5 bases, and 13 bases stayed unmatched. This CDR3 is built from 16 residues. Germline CDR1 and CDR2: MDHEN and SYDVKM. CDR3 in amino acids: CASGRGGRALDNEQFF. The CDR3 DNA follows: TGTGCCAGCGGTAGGGGCGGGAGGGCCCTGGACAATGAGCAGTTCTTC.

V is TRBV7-8 and J is TRBJ2-7, with D perhaps being TRBD1 or TRBD2 (5 bases each). V was pared by 5 bases and J by 3 bases, with 11 bases between. Per the germline V gene, CDR1 is SGHVS and CDR2 is FQNEAQ. The CDR3 loop spans 13 amino acids. This CDR3 reads CASSRDGNYEQYF. The CDR3 DNA reads as TGTGCCAGCAGCCGGGACGGAAACTACGAGCAGTACTTC.

V usage is TRBV6-1 and J usage is TRBJ2-2, with no clear D. Trimming took 4 bases from V and 0 from J, leaving 12 bases between them. This CDR3 contains 16 residues. Germline V CDR1 and CDR2: MNHNS, SASEGT. CDR3: CASSGALFANTGELFF. CDR3 nucleotides: TGTGCCAGCAGTGGTGCCTTGTTCGCGAACACCGGGGAGCTGTTTTTT.

This clone showed up just once. V usage is TRBV28 and J usage is TRBJ1-5; a weak D match, TRBD1 (5 bases). From germline, CDR1 is MDHEN and CDR2 SYDVKM. Trimming cost V 7 bases and J 7 bases, with 20 bases left between them. This CDR3 is 15 amino acids long. The CDR3 nucleotides read TGTGCCAGCACCGGCGGAGGGGCCGGGGTCCAGCCCCAGCATTTT. Its protein product is CASTGGGAGVQPQHF.

The J gene is TRBJ2-2, the V gene TRBV19, with D maybe TRBD2 (5 bases). The CDR3 has 13 residues. V was shortened by 7 bases and J by 4 bases, with 10 bases between the two germline ends. Germline V gene sequence: CDR1 LNHDA, CDR2 SQIVND (reference sequence). Written as DNA, the CDR3 is TGTGCCAGTATACCCGGGATCACCGGGGAGCTGTTTTTT. Its translation is CASIPGITGELFF.

The V call is TRBV9, the J call TRBJ1-1; D remains unclear. CDR1 and CDR2 from the germline V gene are SGDLS and YYNGEE. V was clipped by 0 bases and J by 0 bases, with 6 bases between them. CDR3 size: 14 residues. The CDR3 bases are TGTGCCAGCAGCGTAGGACCGATGAACACTGAAGCTTTCTTT. Amino acid sequence: CASSVGPMNTEAFF.

The rearrangement uses TRBV4-1 and TRBJ1-6; a weak D match, TRBD1 (6 bases). The V end lost 4 bases, the J end lost 10 bases, and 23 bases lay between the germline ends. The CDR3 is 17 residues long. Germline V gives CDR1 MGHRA, CDR2 YSYEKL. The DNA of the CDR3 is TGCGCCAGCAGCCCCGGGGGCCCGCCGCTTGGTGCCTCACCCCTCCACTTT. Protein: CASSPGGPPLGASPLHF.

Concerning this clone: One end of the junction varies from germline; a read error may be responsible. The chain uses TRBV7-9 and TRBJ2-5; D gene unclear. Germline CDR1 SEHNR, CDR2 FQNEAQ (reference sequence). This CDR3 has 8 amino acids. The CDR3 loop is CASSFIHF. The CDR3 nucleotides are TGTGCCAGCAGCTTTATCCACTTC.

V and J are TRBV29-1 and TRBJ2-7, with D uncertain. The germline CDR1 and CDR2 sequences are SQVTM and ANQGSEA. V lost 7 bases to trimming and J lost 6 bases, with 22 bases between them. This CDR3 spans 14 amino acids. The CDR3 sequence: CSALTAAVGSEQYF. The CDR3 nucleotides read TGCAGCGCCCTGACGGCCGCCGTGGGATCCGAGCAGTACTTC.

This chain uses TRBV7-8 with TRBJ1-5; D gene unclear. CDR1 and CDR2 from the germline V gene are SGHVS and FQNEAQ. V was trimmed by 5 bases and J by 4 bases, leaving 9 bases between them. The length of the CDR3 is 13 residues. Here the CDR3 DNA reads TGTGCCAGCAGCCCCAGCAGGAATCAGCCCCAGCATTTT. Its translation: CASSPSRNQPQHF.

This clone was picked up one time. The V gene is TRBV5-1, the J gene TRBJ2-7, with TRBD1 matching over 8 bases. V was clipped by 0 bases and J by 4 bases; unmatched bases: 9. The CDR3 extends over 16 amino acids. Germline loops: CDR1 SGHRS, CDR2 YFSETQ. The CDR3 loop is CASSLGRDRFLYEQYF. CDR3 coding DNA: TGCGCCAGCAGCTTGGGTAGGGACAGGTTCTTGTACGAGCAGTACTTC.

The chain links TRBV19 to TRBJ1-2, with a tentative D call TRBD1 (5 bases). Per the germline V gene, CDR1 is LNHDA and CDR2 is SQIVND (reference sequence). The CDR3 has 15 residues. V lost 2 bases, J lost 4 bases, and 14 bases lay in between. CDR3 bases: TGTGCCAGTAGTATACGTGACAGATCTAGCTATGGCTACACCTTC. Translated, it gives CASSIRDRSSYGYTF. The full variable domain, in which reference TRBV19 and TRBJ1-2 provide the parts outside the CDR3, is DGGITQSPKYLFRKEGQNVTLSCEQNLNHDAMYWYRQDPGQGLRLIYYSQIVNDFQKGDIAEGYSVSREKKESFPLTVTSAQKNPTAFYLCASSIRDRSSYGYTFGSGTRLTVV.

CDR3 nucleotides: TGTGCCAGCAGCGTAGACCAGGGACAGGAGACCCAGTACTTC. Translation gives CASSVDQGQETQYF. J is TRBJ2-5 and V is TRBV9, with TRBD1 identical over 7 bases. The CDR3 runs 14 residues. Germline V gene data show CDR1 as SGDLS and CDR2 as YYNGEE. V was pared by 0 bases and J by 5 bases, with 4 bases of the junction left unmatched.

The chain joins TRBV10-3 to TRBJ2-5; TRBD2 aligns across 12 bases. With 3 bases clipped from V and 0 bases from J, the junction kept 2 bases outside the gene matches. Germline V gene data show CDR1 as ENHRY and CDR2 as SYGVKD. This CDR3 is 16 amino acids long. In DNA, the CDR3 is TGTGCCATCAGTGAAAGGACTAGCGGGGACCAAGAGACCCAGTACTTC. As protein: CAISERTSGDQETQYF.